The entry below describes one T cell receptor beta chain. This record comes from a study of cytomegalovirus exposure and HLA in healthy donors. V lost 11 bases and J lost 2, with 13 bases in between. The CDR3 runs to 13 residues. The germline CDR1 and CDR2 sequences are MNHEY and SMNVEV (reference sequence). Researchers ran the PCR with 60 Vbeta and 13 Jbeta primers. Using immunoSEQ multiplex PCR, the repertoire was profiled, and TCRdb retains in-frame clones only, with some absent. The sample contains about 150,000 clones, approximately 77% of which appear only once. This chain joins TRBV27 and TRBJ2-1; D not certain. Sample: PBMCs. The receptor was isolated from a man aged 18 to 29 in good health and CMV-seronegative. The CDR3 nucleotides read TGTGCCTGCGCACCCCGGGCCTACAATGAGCAGTTCTTC. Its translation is CACAPRAYNEQFF.